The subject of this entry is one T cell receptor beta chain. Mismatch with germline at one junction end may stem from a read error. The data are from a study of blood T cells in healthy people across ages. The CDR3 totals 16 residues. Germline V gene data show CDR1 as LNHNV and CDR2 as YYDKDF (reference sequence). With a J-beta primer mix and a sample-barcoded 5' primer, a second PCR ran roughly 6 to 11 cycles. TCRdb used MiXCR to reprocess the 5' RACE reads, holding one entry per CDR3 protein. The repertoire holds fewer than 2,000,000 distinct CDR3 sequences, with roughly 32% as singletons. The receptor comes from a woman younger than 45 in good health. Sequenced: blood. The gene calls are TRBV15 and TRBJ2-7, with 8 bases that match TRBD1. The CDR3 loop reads CATSRDEGRGPYVQYF. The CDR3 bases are TGTGCCACCAGCAGAGACGAGGGCAGGGGGCCGTACGTGCAGTACTTC.